Shown below are 32 T cell receptor beta chains from a single sample sequenced in a study of molecular identifiers for immune sequencing clone quantification. TCRdb recomputed calls from the PCR reads with MiXCR, one row per CDR3 protein. The data contain 490,000 or so distinct CDR3 sequences, about a fifth of them singletons. The sequencing sample was made of naive CD8+ T cells from blood, with Jurkat cell RNA spiked in. Indicated subset: FACS-sorted CD8+CD4-CCR7+CD45RA+ naive T cells. The origin of the receptors is a human donor in good health. Some libraries in this study had Jurkat cell RNA spiked in.

The chain joins TRBV7-9 to TRBJ1-1, with D possibly TRBD1 on 6 matching bases. This CDR3 spans 15 amino acids. With 5 bases removed from V and 0 bases from J, the gap between germline ends came to 13 bases. Per the germline V gene, CDR1 is SEHNR and CDR2 is FQNEAQ (reference sequence). The CDR3 loop reads CASSPDSAMNTEAFF. Written as DNA, the CDR3 is TGTGCCAGCAGCCCGGACAGCGCGATGAACACTGAAGCTTTCTTT.

Turning to this clonotype: One end of the junction varies from germline; a read error may be responsible. J is TRBJ1-1 and V is TRBV19; D gene ambiguous. This CDR3 spans 14 amino acids. Germline CDR1 and CDR2: LNHDA and SQIVND (reference sequence). The CDR3 is CASSQIMEGTEDFF. The DNA of the CDR3 is TGTGCCAGTAGTCAGATAATGGAGGGAACTGAAGATTTCTTT.

The chain joins TRBV5-1 to TRBJ2-7; tentative D call: TRBD1 (6 bases). There are 14 residues in the CDR3. V lost 5 bases to trimming and J lost 3 bases, with 15 bases between them. CDR1 is SGHRS and CDR2 is YFSETQ in the germline V gene. The CDR3 protein is CASSSPGQVYEQYF. CDR3 nucleotides: TGCGCCAGCAGTTCCCCGGGACAAGTCTACGAGCAGTACTTC.

J is TRBJ1-2 and V is TRBV29-1; no reliable D call. Germline values: CDR1 SQVTM, CDR2 ANQGSEA. The CDR3 sequence is 14 residues long. Trimming took 2 bases from V and 5 from J, leaving 15 bases between them. The CDR3 nucleotides read TGCAGCGTTGAACAGGCGGATGGCGGATATGGCTACACCTTC. Amino acid sequence: CSVEQADGGYGYTF.

V gene TRBV4-2 combines with J gene TRBJ2-7; D is unresolved. Deletions cut 1 base from V and 8 bases from J, with 9 bases between. CDR3 length equals 12 residues. Germline V lookup: CDR1 LGHNA, CDR2 YNFKEQ. Written as DNA, the CDR3 is TGTGCCAGCAGCCAAGGAAGCGAGCAGCAGTACTTC. Translated: CASSQGSEQQYF.

The table lists this clonotype with a few counts. This chain links TRBV3-1 with TRBJ2-3, with D possibly matching TRBD1 (5 bases). The V gene's germline CDR1 is LGHDT and CDR2 YNNKEL (reference sequence). The CDR3 loop spans 16 amino acids. V was cut by 3 bases and J by 3 bases, with 16 bases left in between. The CDR3 is CASSHGIQGRTDTQYF. The CDR3 DNA reads TGTGCCAGCAGCCATGGGATCCAGGGAAGGACAGATACGCAGTATTTT.

This clonotype was observed many times. The chain uses TRBV20-1 and TRBJ2-7; 7 nucleotides agree with TRBD2. Per germline, CDR1 DFQATT and CDR2 SNEGSKA (reference sequence). The CDR3 totals 15 residues. V lost 3 bases and J lost 2; bases outside the gene matches: 10. CDR3 sequence (DNA): TGCAGTGCTAGTTTGGAGCGGGGCGCTCCCTACGAGCAGTACTTC. Protein: CSASLERGAPYEQYF.

In this sample, this clonotype turned up a few times. The chain links TRBV7-9 to TRBJ2-5, with TRBD1 matching over 7 bases. V shed 8 bases, J shed 5 bases, and the junction held 14 bases outside the gene matches. The CDR3 covers 15 residues. Looked up from germline, CDR1 is SEHNR and CDR2 is FQNEAQ (reference sequence). CDR3 sequence (DNA): TGTGCCAGCGCCCGCCGGGACAGTGGGGCTGAGACCCAGTACTTC. Encoded protein: CASARRDSGAETQYF. Combining the CDR3 with reference TRBV7-9 and TRBJ2-5 gives the whole variable domain DTGVSQNPRHKITKRGQNVTFRCDPISEHNRLYWYRQTLGQGPEFLTYFQNEAQLEKSRLLSDRFSAERPKGSFSTLEIQRTEQGDSAMYLCASARRDSGAETQYFGPGTRLLVL.

V gene TRBV30 combines with J gene TRBJ2-7, with D possibly being TRBD2 (5 bases). The CDR3 is 13 residues long. CDR1 and CDR2 (germline): GTSNPN, SVGIG (reference sequence). V shed 8 bases and J shed 3 bases, with 17 bases lying between them. The CDR3: CARTEESNYEQYF. The CDR3 nucleotides read TGTGCCCGGACTGAGGAATCGAACTACGAGCAGTACTTC.

This clonotype was counted at least ten times. The J gene is TRBJ2-2, the V gene TRBV6-4; 7 bases are a match to TRBD1. The CDR3 runs to 14 residues. J gave up 1 base and V 4 bases, and 0 bases lay outside the gene matches. The germline CDR1 and CDR2 sequences are MRHNA and SNTAGT. The chain's CDR3 is CASSGDRNTGELFF. The CDR3 DNA sequence: TGTGCCAGCAGTGGGGACAGGAACACCGGGGAGCTGTTTTTT.

A word on this clonotype: This may stem from a read error, because a much larger clone lies one nucleotide away. The chain is built from TRBV6-2 or TRBV6-3 and TRBJ2-3; 7 positions match TRBD2. The CDR3 is 17 amino acids. V shed 0 bases, J shed 4 bases, and the junction held 10 bases outside the gene matches. Per germline, CDR1 MNHEY and CDR2 SVGEGT. The chain's CDR3 is CASSYSGLVGEADTQYF. As DNA, the CDR3 is TGTGCCAGCAGTTACTCCGGACTAGTGGGAGAGGCAGATACGCAGTATTTT.

Ten or more counts support this clonotype. The chain recombines TRBV7-9 with TRBJ2-3; 10 nucleotides agree with TRBD2. The V gene end was trimmed by 5 bases and the J gene end by 4 bases; junction bases not matched to a gene: 9. CDR1 SEHNR and CDR2 FQNEAQ come from the germline V gene (reference sequence). The CDR3 has 16 residues. The CDR3 here is CASSAVASGSSDTQYF. As DNA, the CDR3 is TGTGCCAGCAGCGCAGTCGCTAGCGGGAGTTCAGATACGCAGTATTTT.

This clonotype was found many times. This chain links TRBV5-1 with TRBJ2-3; D not resolved. The CDR3 covers 16 residues. V lost 0 bases to trimming and J lost 2 bases, with 13 bases between them. The germline gives CDR1 SGHRS, CDR2 YFSETQ. The CDR3 coding sequence is TGCGCCAGCAGCTTGGCTTTTGGACGGATCACAGATACGCAGTATTTT. Translated, it gives CASSLAFGRITDTQYF.

This clonotype was picked up many times. The rearrangement links TRBV5-4 to TRBJ2-3; possibly TRBD1 for D (6 bases). The CDR3 is made up of 18 amino acids. Germline CDR1 and CDR2: SGHNT and YYREEE (reference sequence). The germline V and J ends were trimmed by 7 bases and 2 bases, with 26 bases remaining between them. The CDR3 sequence is CASYRGQPLPFPTDTQYF. In DNA form, the CDR3 reads TGTGCCAGCTATCGAGGACAGCCGCTACCCTTCCCCACAGATACGCAGTATTTT. Complete variable domain (other parts from reference TRBV5-4 and TRBJ2-3): ETGVTQSPTHLIKTRGQQVTLRCSSQSGHNTVSWYQQALGQGPQFIFQYYREEENGRGNFPPRFSGLQFPNYSSELNVNALELDDSALYLCASYRGQPLPFPTDTQYFGPGTRLTVL.

As to this clonotype: One base away lies a much larger clone, so this may be a sequencing read error. The gene calls are TRBV20-1 and TRBJ2-7, with 12 bases aligning to TRBD2. CDR3 length equals 14 residues. Germline loops: CDR1 DFQATT, CDR2 SNEGSKA (reference sequence). The CDR3 sequence: CSAPTSGSTYEQCF. Here the CDR3 DNA reads TGCAGTGCTCCGACTAGCGGGAGTACCTACGAGCAGTGCTTC.

This clonotype was found a few times. The rearrangement links TRBV24-1 to TRBJ2-2; no definite D call. CDR1 and CDR2 from the germline V gene are KGHDR and SFDVKD. This CDR3 has 11 amino acids. V gave up 9 bases and J gave up 9 bases, with 10 bases separating them. CDR3 amino acids: CATGDNRELFF. In DNA, the CDR3 is TGTGCCACCGGGGATAACCGGGAGCTGTTTTTT.

This clonotype came up many times. The chain couples TRBV2 to TRBJ1-2; a weak D match, TRBD1 (5 bases). In germline, CDR1 is SNHLY, CDR2 FYNNEI. Trimming left V 9 bases short and J 4 bases short, with 18 bases between. This CDR3 is built from 14 residues. CDR3 region: CARGVERYGYGYTF. In nucleotides, the CDR3 is TGTGCCAGGGGGGTCGAGCGCTACGGCTATGGCTACACCTTC.

The chain is built from TRBV7-8 and TRBJ1-5, with D unresolved. V dropped 5 bases and J dropped 1 base, with 15 bases sitting between them. Per the germline V gene, CDR1 is SGHVS and CDR2 is FQNEAQ. This CDR3 is 16 amino acids long. The CDR3 is CASSGTDTGSNQPQHF. CDR3 nucleotide sequence: TGTGCCAGCAGCGGTACCGACACGGGGAGCAATCAGCCCCAGCATTTT.

This clonotype was counted ten times or more. The DNA for the CDR3 is TGTGCCAGCAGTTTCGGGGCGGCGGACCAAGAGACCCAGTACTTC. Translation gives CASSFGAADQETQYF. The chain couples TRBV12-3 or TRBV12-4 to TRBJ2-5; D possibly matches TRBD1 or TRBD2 (5 bases each). V dropped 3 bases and J dropped 0 bases, with 11 bases sitting between them. The CDR3 runs to 15 residues.

The chain recombines TRBV9 with TRBJ2-1; D call uncertain. Germline lookup yields CDR1 SGDLS and CDR2 YYNGEE. The V end was cut by 0 bases, the J end by 0 bases, with 7 bases between. The CDR3 has 15 amino acids. CDR3 region: CASSVARSSYNEQFF. Here the CDR3 DNA reads TGTGCCAGCAGCGTAGCCCGGAGCTCCTACAATGAGCAGTTCTTC.

A remark on this clonotype: A clone one base away is much larger, so this may be a read error. The J gene is TRBJ2-2, the V gene TRBV20-1; unclear D gene. The CDR3 is made up of 13 amino acids. Germline V gene lookup returns CDR1 DFQATT and CDR2 SNEGSKA (reference sequence). For the CDR3, the DNA is TGCAGTGCAGGTGACGCGAACACCAGGGAGCTGTTTTTT. Protein product: CSAGDANTRELFF.

This clonotype was seen many times. The V gene is TRBV20-1, the J gene TRBJ1-6; TRBD1 is a possible D gene (5 bases). Trimming took 1 base from V and 14 from J, leaving 15 bases between them. Germline-derived CDR1 and CDR2 are DFQATT and SNEGSKA (reference sequence). The CDR3 extends over 13 amino acids. The CDR3 protein is CSARVPGFKALHF. In nucleotides, the CDR3 is TGCAGTGCTAGAGTTCCAGGGTTTAAGGCCCTCCACTTT.

This clonotype was found many times. The chain joins TRBV28 to TRBJ2-5, with TRBD2 matching over 10 bases. Germline CDR1 reads MDHEN; CDR2 reads SYDVKM. The CDR3 is made up of 16 amino acids. Trimming cost V 2 bases and J 4 bases; bases outside gene matches: 7. The CDR3 DNA is TGTGCCAGCAGTTTAGGGCTAGCGGGAGTTTCAGAGACCCAGTACTTC. It is translated as CASSLGLAGVSETQYF. The entire variable domain, with the rest obtained from reference TRBV28 and TRBJ2-5, is as follows: DVKVTQSSRYLVKRTGEKVFLECVQDMDHENMFWYRQDPGLGLRLIYFSYDVKMKEKGDIPEGYSVSREKKERFSLILESASTNQTSMYLCASSLGLAGVSETQYFGPGTRLLVL.

This clonotype was counted ten times or more. V is TRBV27 and J is TRBJ2-1; a possible D gene is TRBD1 (6 bases). V lost 3 bases to trimming and J lost 11 bases, with 17 bases between them. The germline gives CDR1 MNHEY, CDR2 SMNVEV (reference sequence). CDR3 length: 14 residues. CDR3 region: CASSLWAGDAQQFF. CDR3 in DNA: TGTGCCAGCAGTTTGTGGGCAGGGGATGCCCAGCAGTTCTTC.

This clonotype was found many times. The chain links TRBV14 to TRBJ1-1; 7 bases map to TRBD1. Per the germline V gene, CDR1 is SGHDN and CDR2 is FVKESK. The V segment lost 1 base and the J segment 5 bases; nucleotides outside the gene matches: 10. The CDR3 has 16 amino acids. CDR3 in DNA: TGTGCCAGCAGCCAAGGCGGGAGGGGGCGGTCAACTGAAGCTTTCTTT. This encodes CASSQGGRGRSTEAFF.

This clonotype appeared many times. The V gene is TRBV30, the J gene TRBJ1-3, with a weak D call TRBD1 (5 bases). Germline V gene sequence: CDR1 GTSNPN, CDR2 SVGIG (reference sequence). The CDR3 loop spans 17 amino acids. Trimming removed 4 bases from V and 0 bases from J, with 19 bases in between. CDR3 bases: TGTGCCTGGACGGGGCGACGGGGAGAGAGCTCTGGAAACACCATATATTTT. The encoded protein is CAWTGRRGESSGNTIYF.

This clonotype was observed a few times. This chain joins TRBV6-1 and TRBJ1-2; D gene uncertain. The germline V gene has CDR1 MNHNS and CDR2 SASEGT. This CDR3 is built from 11 residues. Trimming cost V 2 bases and J 7 bases, with 5 bases left between them. In nucleotides, the CDR3 is TGTGCCAGCAGTGAAAATTCTGGCTACACCTTC. It encodes CASSENSGYTF.

This clonotype came up many times. This sequence joins TRBV28 and TRBJ2-7, with D perhaps TRBD2 (7 bases). CDR1 and CDR2 from the germline V gene are MDHEN and SYDVKM. V lost 9 bases and J 11 bases, leaving 20 bases between the germline ends. CDR3 length: 12 amino acids. CDR3 residues: CASTAGGHVEYF. The CDR3 region has the DNA TGTGCCAGTACAGCCGGGGGGCACGTCGAGTACTTC.

A remark on this clonotype: A much bigger clone sits one base away, suggesting this may be a read error. The chain uses TRBV20-1 and TRBJ2-3, with 7 bases matching TRBD1. V shed 5 bases and J 9 bases; nucleotides not matched to a gene: 14. The germline CDR1 and CDR2 sequences are DFQATT and SNEGSKA (reference sequence). This CDR3 spans 14 amino acids. As DNA, the CDR3 is TGCAGTGCTGGGGACAGTAGTTCGGTGGTCACGCAGTATTTT. Its translation: CSAGDSSSVVTQYF.

This clonotype was recorded many times. This rearrangement joins TRBV7-9 to TRBJ2-6; D is undetermined. CDR1 is SEHNR and CDR2 is FQNEAQ in the germline V gene (reference sequence). This CDR3 has 16 amino acids. V lost 6 bases and J lost 0, with 12 bases in between. CDR3 region: CASRPDGPSGANVLTF. The CDR3 DNA reads TGTGCCAGCAGACCAGACGGGCCCTCTGGGGCCAACGTCCTGACTTTC.

The chain recombines TRBV4-3 with TRBJ1-1; a weak D match, TRBD1 (5 bases). CDR1 is LGHNA and CDR2 is YSLEER in the germline V gene. There are 18 residues in the CDR3. Trimming left V 0 bases short and J 2 bases short, with 19 bases between. DNA of the CDR3: TGCGCCAGCAGCCAAGATCGGTATAGGGGCGTGGGTAACACTGAAGCTTTCTTT. Protein: CASSQDRYRGVGNTEAFF.

A word on this clonotype: The junction differs from germline at one of its ends, possibly a read error. The rearrangement joins TRBV6-2 or TRBV6-3 to TRBJ2-7, with D perhaps matching TRBD1 (6 bases). The CDR3 is made up of 12 amino acids. Per the germline V gene, CDR1 is MNHEY and CDR2 is SVGEGT. CDR3 nucleotide sequence: TGTGCCTGCAGGCCCCCAGGGGAGTGGCAGTACTTC. Its protein product is CACRPPGEWQYF.